This TCR beta chain derives from a study of CD8+ T cells in alopecia areata. Study-wide context: Treated patients were given 5 to 10 mg oral tofacitinib twice daily. Tofacitinib lasted 6 to 18 months, then 6 months off drug.

As the sequencing template, cDNA was produced by extracting RNA and reverse transcribing it. The protocol was immunoSEQ multiplex PCR, while the TCRdb copy is restricted to in-frame clones and leaves out a portion. Of some 130,000 clones in the sample, about 47% are singletons; the top ten hold around 20%. CDR3 length equals 16 residues. The germline V and J ends were trimmed by 2 bases and 0 bases, with 14 bases remaining between them. In germline, CDR1 is SQVTM, CDR2 ANQGSEA. Specimens obtained from alopecia areata patients comprised lesional scalp punch biopsies and peripheral blood. This clone has just a few counts.

The sequenced sample was CD8+ T cells sorted from blood, obtained at week 0. This chain links TRBV29-1 with TRBJ2-1, with a weak D call TRBD2 (6 bases). The clonotype was recovered from a human donor with alopecia areata. The CDR3 region is CSVESGSGSSYNEQFF. The CDR3, as DNA: TGCAGCGTTGAATCGGGTAGCGGATCCTCCTACAATGAGCAGTTCTTC.